The entry below describes one T cell receptor (beta chain). This specimen comes from a study of blood T cell repertoires in COVID-19. Overall study context: The United States, Italy and Spain were the sources of the acute and convalescent COVID-19 samples.

Germline V gene lookup returns CDR1 SGDLS and CDR2 YYNGEE. This CDR3 is 15 amino acids long. With 0 bases removed from V and 0 bases from J, the gap between germline ends came to 9 bases. Assay: immunoSEQ multiplex PCR; the TCRdb copy retains only in-frame clones and omits some. The sample lists around 200,000 clones; 70% to 90% were seen once. The chain employs TRBV9 and TRBJ2-5, with D hard to call. Specimen: peripheral blood. The clonotype originates from a man aged 35 to 55 with active or convalescent COVID-19. The CDR3 protein is CASSVGQSNQETQYF. The CDR3 DNA is TGTGCCAGCAGCGTAGGCCAGTCCAACCAAGAGACCCAGTACTTC.